This TCR beta chain was recovered during a study of graft-versus-host responses after intestinal transplantation. The overall study: Isolated intestinal, liver-intestinal, or multivisceral transplants were what recipients had.

This clone was found once. Assay: immunoSEQ multiplex PCR; the TCRdb copy retains only in-frame clones and omits some. The sample records over 60,000 clones, roughly 92% being singletons. V was pared by 0 bases and J by 5 bases, with 5 bases between. CDR1 SGHRS and CDR2 YFSETQ come from the germline V gene. The CDR3 covers 12 residues. The receptor comes from a human patient who received an intestinal transplant, so some T cells may come from the graft donor. The chain carries TRBV5-1 and TRBJ2-5; D gene unclear. The specimen was bone marrow, collected 734 days after intestinal transplantation. CDR3 DNA: TGCGCCAGCAGCTTGGATAGGGAGACCCAGTACTTC. Amino acid sequence: CASSLDRETQYF.